These 19 T cell receptor beta chains share one sample of origin, sequenced in a study of PD-1 blockade in classical Hodgkin lymphoma. Sequenced by immunoSEQ multiplex PCR; TCRdb stores in-frame clones only, minus some. The table records about 110,000 clones, roughly nine tenths of them present only once. Every single patient, without exception, relapsed after autologous stem cell transplantation, and brentuximab vedotin exposure varied. Source: peripheral blood mononuclear cells (PBMCs), taken before the second cycle of nivolumab. These receptors originate from a human donor with classical Hodgkin lymphoma.

The chain has TRBV7-2 and TRBJ2-3; 9 nucleotides line up with TRBD2. The J segment lost 9 bases and the V segment lost 9 bases, leaving 13 bases of the junction unmatched. This CDR3 has 14 amino acids. From germline, CDR1 is SGHTA and CDR2 FQGNSA. DNA for the CDR3: TGTGCCAGTGCTAGCGGGACGCACGGGGGCACGCAGTATTTT. Its protein product is CASASGTHGGTQYF.

The rearrangement uses TRBV19 and TRBJ2-2, with 10 bases lining up with TRBD1. Germline loops: CDR1 LNHDA, CDR2 SQIVND (reference sequence). V shed 8 bases, J shed 7 bases, and the junction held 10 bases outside the gene matches. CDR3 size: 15 residues. CDR3 sequence reads: CASEGTGVGGGELFF. The CDR3 DNA is TGTGCCAGTGAGGGGACAGGGGTCGGTGGCGGGGAGCTGTTTTTT.

V gene TRBV6-5 combines with J gene TRBJ1-6, with D hard to call. This CDR3 spans 14 amino acids. V shed 4 bases and J shed 10 bases, with 14 bases lying between them. Germline V gene data show CDR1 as MNHEY and CDR2 as SVGAGI. The CDR3 coding sequence is TGTGCCAGCAGTTCGTTCGGTTTTGGATCACCCCTCCACTTT. Translation gives CASSSFGFGSPLHF.

The chain has TRBV2 and TRBJ2-2, with D perhaps matching TRBD2 (6 bases). Trimming shortened V by 0 bases and J by 7 bases, and 15 bases separated the two germline ends. The CDR3 consists of 16 residues. Germline CDR1 is SNHLY and CDR2 is FYNNEI. The CDR3 bases are TGTGCCAGCAGTGAAGCACCTACCCGGGGGAGCGGGGAGCTGTTTTTT. Translation: CASSEAPTRGSGELFF.

This chain uses TRBV2 with TRBJ2-5, with 7 bases fitting TRBD2. Germline CDR1 SNHLY, CDR2 FYNNEI. The length of the CDR3 is 16 residues. J was trimmed by 1 base and V by 2 bases; bases with no gene match: 7. CDR3 sequence (DNA): TGTGCCAGCAGTGAACTAGCGGCCCCGCCCCAAGAGACCCAGTACTTC. Translation gives CASSELAAPPQETQYF.

The rearrangement joins TRBV13 to TRBJ2-7; 10 bases agree with TRBD2. CDR1 is PRHDT and CDR2 is FYEKMQ in the germline V gene (reference sequence). V lost 6 bases to trimming and J lost 2 bases; unmatched junction nucleotides: 10. The CDR3 runs to 16 residues. In DNA, the CDR3 is TGTGCCAGCAGTCGGCAGACTAGCGGGTTTGCCTACGAGCAGTACTTC. Its protein product is CASSRQTSGFAYEQYF.

J is TRBJ2-7 and V is TRBV7-9, with D tentatively TRBD2 (6 bases). The CDR3 covers 13 residues. Germline loops: CDR1 SEHNR, CDR2 FQNEAQ (reference sequence). Trimming pared 5 bases from V and 7 bases from J, leaving 15 bases between. CDR3 amino acids: CASSPGDFGEQYF. CDR3 bases: TGTGCCAGCAGCCCCGGGGACTTTGGTGAGCAGTACTTC. The full variable domain, completed using reference TRBV7-9 and TRBJ2-7, is DTGVSQNPRHKITKRGQNVTFRCDPISEHNRLYWYRQTLGQGPEFLTYFQNEAQLEKSRLLSDRFSAERPKGSFSTLEIQRTEQGDSAMYLCASSPGDFGEQYFGPGTRLTVT.

This clone was observed once. The chain joins TRBV30 to TRBJ2-1; 11 bases are a match to TRBD1. After removal of 5 bases from V and 1 base from J, the junction contained 4 bases not matched to a gene. The CDR3 is made up of 15 amino acids. The germline CDR1 and CDR2 sequences are GTSNPN and SVGIG (reference sequence). The DNA for the CDR3 is TGTGCCTGGGGGGGACAGGGGGTTTCCTACAATGAGCAGTTCTTC. Protein sequence: CAWGGQGVSYNEQFF.

The rearrangement links TRBV7-7 to TRBJ1-1, with 7 nucleotides matching TRBD1. Looked up from germline, CDR1 is SSHAT and CDR2 is FNYEAQ (reference sequence). The V gene end was trimmed by 5 bases and the J gene end by 1 base; junction bases not matched to a gene: 7. The CDR3 has 15 residues. This chain's CDR3 is CASSALTGENTEAFF. The CDR3 coding sequence is TGTGCCAGCAGCGCCCTAACAGGGGAGAACACTGAAGCTTTCTTT.

The chain employs TRBV19 and TRBJ2-7, with D maybe TRBD2 (6 bases). The CDR3 extends over 15 amino acids. Germline V gives CDR1 LNHDA, CDR2 SQIVND (reference sequence). The V end lost 6 bases, the J end lost 0 bases, and 15 bases lay between the germline ends. CDR3 nucleotides: TGTGCCAGTAGCCTTGGCGTCGGGAGCTCCTACGAGCAGTACTTC. Translating it yields CASSLGVGSSYEQYF.

J is TRBJ2-7 and V is TRBV11-2, with D perhaps matching TRBD1 (6 bases). This CDR3 has 16 residues. The ends were cut back, 4 bases at V and 0 bases at J, with 16 bases in the middle. Germline CDR1 reads SGHAT; CDR2 reads FQNNGV. The CDR3 sequence: CASSSKRTDYSYEQYF. CDR3 coding DNA: TGTGCCAGCAGCTCGAAACGGACAGACTACTCCTACGAGCAGTACTTC.

The chain combines TRBV6-1 with TRBJ1-2, with 8 bases fitting TRBD1. This CDR3 is built from 17 residues. V was clipped by 1 base and J by 8 bases; unmatched bases: 15. Germline V gene lookup returns CDR1 MNHNS and CDR2 SASEGT. CDR3 amino acids: CASSEEAQFQGARGYTF. DNA of the CDR3: TGTGCCAGCAGTGAAGAAGCCCAGTTCCAGGGGGCACGAGGCTACACCTTC.

This clone was seen just once. The rearrangement links TRBV28 to TRBJ1-4; no clear D gene. Germline CDR1 and CDR2: MDHEN and SYDVKM. This CDR3 spans 12 amino acids. The V gene lost 7 bases and the J gene lost 5 bases, with 8 bases spanning the gap. The chain's CDR3 is CASTSVNEKLFF. The CDR3 nucleotides are TGTGCCAGCACGAGCGTAAATGAAAAACTGTTTTTT. Drawing the rest from reference TRBV28 and TRBJ1-4, the complete variable domain is DVKVTQSSRYLVKRTGEKVFLECVQDMDHENMFWYRQDPGLGLRLIYFSYDVKMKEKGDIPEGYSVSREKKERFSLILESASTNQTSMYLCASTSVNEKLFFGSGTQLSVL.

The chain employs TRBV19 and TRBJ1-5; 7 nucleotides agree with TRBD1. The CDR3 has 13 amino acids. Germline V gene lookup returns CDR1 LNHDA and CDR2 SQIVND (reference sequence). Germline trimming cut 5 bases from V and 7 bases from J; bases unmatched to any gene: 5. The CDR3 loop is CASSRDSLQPQHF. CDR3 in DNA: TGTGCCAGTAGTCGGGACAGCCTACAGCCCCAGCATTTT.

For the CDR3, the DNA is TGTGCCAGCTCACCAAACAGGGAGAACTATGGCTACACCTTC. Protein product: CASSPNRENYGYTF. V usage is TRBV18 and J usage is TRBJ1-2; possibly TRBD1 for D (6 bases). From germline, CDR1 is KGHSH and CDR2 LQKENI. The CDR3 extends over 14 amino acids. V was trimmed by 2 bases and J by 2 bases, leaving 9 bases between them.

The CDR3 reads CASSQVRGNEQFF. The CDR3 DNA follows: TGTGCCAGCAGCCAAGTTCGAGGGAATGAGCAGTTCTTC. The gene calls are TRBV14 and TRBJ2-1; a possible D gene is TRBD2 (5 bases). The V end was cut by 1 base, the J end by 7 bases, with 8 bases between. Germline V gives CDR1 SGHDN, CDR2 FVKESK. The CDR3 spans 13 residues.

The CDR3 DNA reads TGTGCCAGCAGCTTAGGACGGGTCGTTCAAGAGACCCAGTACTTC. Residues: CASSLGRVVQETQYF. The gene calls are TRBV7-9 and TRBJ2-5; no firm D call. The CDR3 runs 15 residues. The germline V gene has CDR1 SEHNR and CDR2 FQNEAQ (reference sequence). V was shortened by 1 base and J by 2 bases, with 11 bases between the two germline ends.

The chain carries TRBV25-1 and TRBJ2-3; 11 bases fit TRBD2. V lost 9 bases and J lost 8; bases outside the gene matches: 10. The CDR3 is 14 amino acids. The germline V gene encodes CDR1 MGHDK and CDR2 SYGVNS. Here the CDR3 reads CASSLAGAQVTQYF. In DNA, the CDR3 is TGTGCCAGTTCACTAGCGGGAGCACAAGTTACGCAGTATTTT.

The chain is built from TRBV13 and TRBJ2-3, with D possibly being TRBD1 (6 bases). Germline V gene data show CDR1 as PRHDT and CDR2 as FYEKMQ (reference sequence). The CDR3 sequence is 15 residues long. Trimming pared 4 bases from V and 1 base from J, leaving 12 bases between. CDR3 loop: CASSSTGVGTDTQYF. The CDR3 bases are TGTGCCAGCAGCTCGACAGGCGTTGGCACAGATACGCAGTATTTT.